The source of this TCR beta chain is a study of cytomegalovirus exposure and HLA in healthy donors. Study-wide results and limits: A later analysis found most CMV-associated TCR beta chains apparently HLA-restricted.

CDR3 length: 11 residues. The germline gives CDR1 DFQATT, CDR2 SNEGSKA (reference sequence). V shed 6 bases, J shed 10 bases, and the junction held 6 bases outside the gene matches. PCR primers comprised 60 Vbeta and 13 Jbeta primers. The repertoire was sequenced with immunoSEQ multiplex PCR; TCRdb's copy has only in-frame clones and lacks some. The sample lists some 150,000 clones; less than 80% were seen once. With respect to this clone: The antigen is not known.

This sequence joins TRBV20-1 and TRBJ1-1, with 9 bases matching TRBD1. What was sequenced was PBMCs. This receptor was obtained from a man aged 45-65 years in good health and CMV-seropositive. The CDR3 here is CSAGQGSRAFF. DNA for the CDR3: TGCAGTGCGGGACAGGGAAGTAGAGCTTTCTTT.